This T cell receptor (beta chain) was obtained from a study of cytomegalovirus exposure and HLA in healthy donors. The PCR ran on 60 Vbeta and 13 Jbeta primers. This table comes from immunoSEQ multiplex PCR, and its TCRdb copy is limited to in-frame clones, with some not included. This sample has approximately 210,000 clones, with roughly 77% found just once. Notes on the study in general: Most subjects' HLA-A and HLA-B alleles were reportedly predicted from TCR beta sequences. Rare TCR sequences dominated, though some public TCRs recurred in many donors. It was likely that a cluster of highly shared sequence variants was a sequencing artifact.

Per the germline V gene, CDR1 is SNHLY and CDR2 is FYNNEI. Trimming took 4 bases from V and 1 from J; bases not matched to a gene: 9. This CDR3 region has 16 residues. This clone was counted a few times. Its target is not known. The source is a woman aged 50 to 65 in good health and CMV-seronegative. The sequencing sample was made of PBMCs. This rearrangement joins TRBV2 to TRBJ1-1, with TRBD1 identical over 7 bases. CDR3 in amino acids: CASSGGTGAGNTEAFF. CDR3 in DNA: TGTGCCAGCAGTGGGGGTACAGGGGCGGGGAACACTGAAGCTTTCTTT.